Following are 32 T cell receptor beta chains from one sample sequenced in a study of T cell repertoires in cytomegalovirus infection. TCRdb analysed the reads with MiXCR anew, one entry per CDR3 protein. Here the sample spans approximately 250,000 distinct CDR3 sequences, 9% to 15% being singletons. The sequenced sample was PBMCs. The source of these receptors is a human donor in good health (CMV status not recorded). Some clones in this sample may be carry-over from other donors' samples.

This clonotype was observed at least ten times. V usage is TRBV15 and J usage is TRBJ1-2; D remains unclear. Per the germline V gene, CDR1 is LNHNV and CDR2 is YYDKDF (reference sequence). Trimming stripped 3 bases from V and 1 base from J, with 9 bases between. This CDR3 region has 14 residues. CDR3: CATSRPGINYGYTF. In nucleotides, the CDR3 is TGTGCCACCAGCAGGCCAGGAATTAACTATGGCTACACCTTC.

A few counts support this clonotype. The gene calls are TRBV6-6 and TRBJ2-1, with 8 bases aligning to TRBD2. The junction had 6 bases not matched to a gene; V was cut back by 2 bases and J by 6 bases. The CDR3 consists of 15 residues. CDR1 is MNHNY, CDR2 SVGAGI, per germline (reference sequence). The CDR3 reads CASSYNTGTSNEQFF. The CDR3, as DNA: TGTGCCAGCAGTTACAATACCGGGACTAGCAATGAGCAGTTCTTC.

This clonotype has a count of ten or more. The V and J genes are TRBV7-3 and TRBJ2-2; D call uncertain. V dropped 3 bases and J dropped 0 bases, with 5 bases sitting between them. The length of the CDR3 is 14 residues. Looked up from germline, CDR1 is SGHTA and CDR2 is FQGTGA. The CDR3 protein is CASSFDTNTGELFF. DNA of the CDR3: TGTGCCAGCAGCTTTGACACGAACACCGGGGAGCTGTTTTTT.

V is TRBV10-3 and J is TRBJ2-2, with a weak D call TRBD2 (5 bases). The CDR3 is 14 residues long. In germline, CDR1 is ENHRY, CDR2 SYGVKD. The V end lost 3 bases, the J end lost 1 base, and 6 bases lay between the germline ends. In DNA form, the CDR3 reads TGTGCCATCAGTGACGCGGGGAACACCGGGGAGCTGTTTTTT. As protein: CAISDAGNTGELFF.

The chain couples TRBV19 to TRBJ1-1, with no clear D. The CDR3 covers 14 residues. Germline CDR1 is LNHDA and CDR2 is SQIVND (reference sequence). V lost 1 base to trimming and J lost 1 base, with 7 bases between them. The CDR3 loop is CASSIVPRNTEAFF. The CDR3 DNA follows: TGTGCCAGTAGTATAGTTCCAAGGAACACTGAAGCTTTCTTT.

In its sample, this clonotype was seen a few times. The V and J genes are TRBV7-8 and TRBJ2-5; a weak D match, TRBD1 (6 bases). The germline gives CDR1 SGHVS, CDR2 FQNEAQ. V was pared by 1 base and J by 5 bases, with 20 bases between. This CDR3 spans 17 amino acids. CDR3 region: CASSLGELRTATETQYF. DNA for the CDR3: TGTGCCAGCAGCTTAGGAGAGCTGAGGACAGCAACGGAGACCCAGTACTTC.

The table lists this clonotype with many counts. The chain carries TRBV7-2 and TRBJ1-5; tentatively, D is TRBD1 (5 bases). The V gene lost 0 bases and the J gene lost 1 base, with 10 bases spanning the gap. Germline values: CDR1 SGHTA, CDR2 FQGNSA. This CDR3 comprises 16 residues. The CDR3 here is CASSLARGGSNQPQHF. The CDR3 DNA reads TGTGCCAGCAGCTTAGCGCGGGGCGGGAGCAATCAGCCCCAGCATTTT.

This clonotype was detected a few times. CDR3 nucleotides: TGTGCCAGTAGTATCCGGAGAAGCACTGAAGCTTTCTTT. Residues: CASSIRRSTEAFF. The genes are TRBV19 and TRBJ1-1; D is ambiguous. Trimming pared 3 bases from V and 4 bases from J, leaving 9 bases between. The V gene's germline CDR1 is LNHDA and CDR2 SQIVND (reference sequence). The CDR3 runs 13 residues. The complete variable domain, with remaining parts taken from reference TRBV19 and TRBJ1-1, reads DGGITQSPKYLFRKEGQNVTLSCEQNLNHDAMYWYRQDPGQGLRLIYYSQIVNDFQKGDIAEGYSVSREKKESFPLTVTSAQKNPTAFYLCASSIRRSTEAFFGQGTRLTVV.

This clonotype has at least ten counts. This chain uses TRBV15 with TRBJ2-5, with D perhaps TRBD1 or TRBD2 (5 bases each). The CDR3 totals 16 residues. Germline CDR1 reads LNHNV; CDR2 reads YYDKDF (reference sequence). Trimming removed 5 bases at V and 1 base at J, with 17 bases between. The chain's CDR3 is CATSRGDGSGQETQYF. The CDR3 nucleotides are TGTGCCACCAGCCGAGGGGACGGATCCGGCCAAGAGACCCAGTACTTC.

This clonotype was found a few times. This may come from a read error, since a much larger clone is one base off. The final CDR3 position lacks the conserved phenylalanine or tryptophan, pointing to a likely read error. The rearrangement links TRBV19 to TRBJ2-5; 8 bases fit TRBD1. V shed 6 bases and J 3 bases; nucleotides not matched to a gene: 12. Germline V gene lookup returns CDR1 LNHDA and CDR2 SQIVND (reference sequence). The CDR3 is 16 residues long. This CDR3 is CASRPGRDRSEETQYL. The CDR3 DNA reads as TGTGCCAGTAGACCCGGCCGGGACAGGAGTGAAGAGACCCAGTACTTA.

This clonotype was counted between two and nine times. The chain links TRBV20-1 to TRBJ1-1; D is possibly TRBD1 (6 bases). CDR3 length: 16 residues. Germline CDR1 is DFQATT and CDR2 is SNEGSKA (reference sequence). The V and J ends lost 8 bases and 1 base respectively, with 23 bases between them. CDR3 amino acids: CSPMEGQPNRNTEAFF. In DNA form, the CDR3 reads TGCAGTCCCATGGAAGGACAGCCCAATCGGAACACTGAAGCTTTCTTT.

Ten or more counts support this clonotype. The genes are TRBV7-2 and TRBJ2-5; D is possibly TRBD2 (6 bases). CDR1 SGHTA and CDR2 FQGNSA come from the germline V gene. This CDR3 is built from 14 residues. V lost 5 bases to trimming and J lost 4 bases, with 14 bases between them. The CDR3 sequence is CASSPLPSVETQYF. The CDR3 nucleotides are TGTGCCAGCAGCCCCCTCCCTAGCGTAGAGACCCAGTACTTC. Using reference TRBV7-2 and TRBJ2-5 for the parts outside the CDR3, the full variable domain is GAGVSQSPSNKVTEKGKDVELRCDPISGHTALYWYRQSLGQGLEFLIYFQGNSAPDKSGLPSDRFSAERTGGSVSTLTIQRTQQEDSAVYLCASSPLPSVETQYFGPGTRLLVL.

This clonotype was observed many times. J is TRBJ2-5 and V is TRBV7-2; tentatively, D is TRBD1 (6 bases). Germline values: CDR1 SGHTA, CDR2 FQGNSA. This CDR3 has 14 residues. Trimming left V 5 bases short and J 0 bases short, with 10 bases between. CDR3 protein: CASSVGTHQETQYF. The CDR3 DNA follows: TGTGCCAGCAGCGTCGGGACACACCAAGAGACCCAGTACTTC.

This clonotype has ten or more counts. This chain connects TRBV4-3 to TRBJ2-3; possibly TRBD1 for D (9 bases). Germline lookup yields CDR1 LGHNA and CDR2 YSLEER. Trimming cost V 1 base and J 3 bases, with 14 bases left between them. The CDR3 contains 16 residues. The chain's CDR3 is CASSQAGGTGTDTQYF. The CDR3 DNA is TGCGCCAGCAGCCAAGCGGGAGGGACAGGGACAGATACGCAGTATTTT.

The CDR3 DNA reads TGTGCCAGCAGCTTGGAGGCGGGGATGGATGAAAAACTGTTTTTT. The encoded protein is CASSLEAGMDEKLFF. J is TRBJ1-4 and V is TRBV5-6; D unclear. The CDR3 contains 15 residues. CDR1 SGHDT and CDR2 YYEEEE come from the germline V gene. The ends were cut back, 0 bases at V and 6 bases at J, with 12 bases in the middle.

This clonotype was observed many times. The rearrangement joins TRBV7-2 to TRBJ1-3; the D is unclear. Trimming removed 5 bases from V and 0 bases from J, with 8 bases in between. The V gene's germline CDR1 is SGHTA and CDR2 FQGNSA. The length of the CDR3 is 14 residues. The CDR3 sequence: CASSRLTSGNTIYF. As DNA, the CDR3 is TGTGCCAGCAGCAGACTGACCTCTGGAAACACCATATATTTT.

The rearrangement uses TRBV20-1 and TRBJ2-1; D perhaps matches TRBD1 (5 bases). CDR3 size: 13 residues. V was pared by 3 bases and J by 6 bases, with 12 bases between. Germline V CDR1 and CDR2: DFQATT, SNEGSKA (reference sequence). The CDR3 nucleotides are TGCAGTGCTAGCCCAGGGTGGACCAATGAGCAGTTCTTC. It specifies CSASPGWTNEQFF.

The chain recombines TRBV6-5 with TRBJ2-1; maybe TRBD1 (7 bases). The CDR3 extends over 13 amino acids. V was trimmed by 5 bases and J by 9 bases, leaving 14 bases between them. Per the germline V gene, CDR1 is MNHEY and CDR2 is SVGAGI. CDR3 sequence: CASSPNRGGEQFF. CDR3 DNA sequence: TGTGCCAGCAGTCCAAACAGGGGAGGTGAGCAGTTCTTC.

This clonotype appeared many times. V is TRBV12-3 or TRBV12-4 and J is TRBJ2-1; 10 nucleotides line up with TRBD2. This CDR3 is 15 amino acids long. The trim removed 2 bases at V and 3 bases at J, leaving 1 base unmatched. Here the CDR3 reads CASSLRLAGYNEQFF. CDR3 nucleotide sequence: TGTGCCAGCAGTTTACGACTAGCGGGCTACAATGAGCAGTTCTTC.

This clonotype has only a few counts. The J gene is TRBJ1-1, the V gene TRBV19; D uncertain. Germline CDR1 is LNHDA and CDR2 is SQIVND (reference sequence). This CDR3 contains 15 residues. The germline V and J ends were trimmed by 5 bases and 1 base, with 14 bases remaining between them. CDR3 sequence reads: CASSSPGSPNTEAFF. In DNA, the CDR3 is TGTGCCAGTAGTTCCCCGGGGAGTCCGAACACTGAAGCTTTCTTT. Full variable domain (rest looked up from reference TRBV19 and TRBJ1-1): DGGITQSPKYLFRKEGQNVTLSCEQNLNHDAMYWYRQDPGQGLRLIYYSQIVNDFQKGDIAEGYSVSREKKESFPLTVTSAQKNPTAFYLCASSSPGSPNTEAFFGQGTRLTVV.

This clonotype was found many times. The DNA for the CDR3 is TGTGCCAGCACCATTGCTAGCACCGGGGAGCTGTTTTTT. Protein: CASTIASTGELFF. This chain uses TRBV6-1 with TRBJ2-2; D unclear. Germline V gene sequence: CDR1 MNHNS, CDR2 SASEGT. There are 13 residues in the CDR3. The V end lost 7 bases, the J end lost 4 bases, and 10 bases lay between the germline ends.

This clonotype was seen a handful of times. The V call is TRBV28, the J call TRBJ1-1; TRBD1 is a possible D gene (6 bases). This CDR3 contains 13 residues. V lost 2 bases, J lost 4 bases, and 8 bases lay in between. The germline V gene encodes CDR1 MDHEN and CDR2 SYDVKM. CDR3 in DNA: TGTGCCAGCAGTTTAGGGGGGCGCACTGAAGCTTTCTTT. Amino acid sequence: CASSLGGRTEAFF.

The chain links TRBV19 to TRBJ1-1; D is uncertain. The germline V gene encodes CDR1 LNHDA and CDR2 SQIVND (reference sequence). Deletions cut 5 bases from V and 8 bases from J, with 18 bases between. The CDR3 is made up of 14 amino acids. The CDR3 nucleotides read TGTGCCAGTAGTTCTGTGACCACTTCCCCCGAAGCTTTCTTT. Its protein is CASSSVTTSPEAFF.

CDR3 sequence reads: CASTDQGAPYEQYF. CDR3 coding DNA: TGTGCCAGCACTGATCAAGGGGCCCCCTACGAGCAGTACTTC. V usage is TRBV28 and J usage is TRBJ2-7; tentatively, D is TRBD1 (5 bases). The CDR3 spans 14 residues. Germline assignment: CDR1 MDHEN and CDR2 SYDVKM. V lost 7 bases and J lost 2, with 15 bases in between.

With regard to this clonotype: Its ends do not fully match the called genes, so a read error is possible. The chain uses TRBV6-2 or TRBV6-3 and TRBJ2-3; D may be TRBD1 (5 bases). The V gene's germline CDR1 is MNHEY and CDR2 SVGEGT. This CDR3 region has 15 residues. CDR3 in amino acids: CASSRRQMSTDAQYF. The CDR3, as DNA: TGTGCCAGCAGTAGGAGACAGATGAGCACAGATGCGCAGTATTTT.

This clonotype has only one observation. V and J are TRBV11-2 and TRBJ2-2; no definite D call. Germline V gene sequence: CDR1 SGHAT, CDR2 FQNNGV. V was pared by 3 bases and J by 3 bases, with 8 bases between. The CDR3 contains 14 residues. This chain's CDR3 is CASSFVLDTGELFF. CDR3 nucleotides: TGTGCCAGCAGCTTTGTGCTGGACACCGGGGAGCTGTTTTTT.

This clonotype was recorded many times. The chain combines TRBV28 with TRBJ1-2; no firm D call. The CDR3 spans 13 residues. Germline CDR1 MDHEN, CDR2 SYDVKM. The V end lost 3 bases, the J end lost 5 bases, and 10 bases lay between the germline ends. DNA of the CDR3: TGTGCCAGCAGTTTGCCGTCGGAGTATGGCTACACCTTC. Translated: CASSLPSEYGYTF.

This clonotype was seen at least ten times. V is TRBV28 and J is TRBJ2-6; D is uncertain. Trimming shortened V by 5 bases and J by 1 base, and 12 bases separated the two germline ends. The CDR3 contains 16 residues. Germline CDR1 MDHEN, CDR2 SYDVKM. CDR3 DNA: TGTGCCAGCAGTCTCCAGGATCTGTCTGGGGCCAACGTCCTGACTTTC. Translation gives CASSLQDLSGANVLTF.

This clonotype is termed medium-sized. J is TRBJ2-7 and V is TRBV7-9; D remains ambiguous. Germline CDR1 and CDR2: SEHNR and FQNEAQ (reference sequence). V shed 1 base and J shed 0 bases, with 7 bases lying between them. This CDR3 comprises 14 residues. This chain's CDR3 is CASSLGSISYEQYF. The CDR3 coding sequence is TGTGCCAGCAGCTTAGGATCCATCTCCTACGAGCAGTACTTC.

This clonotype has ten or more counts. The CDR3 reads CASSLLRRDYEQYF. The CDR3 nucleotides are TGTGCCAGCAGCCTCCTACGACGGGACTACGAGCAGTACTTC. The chain employs TRBV7-2 and TRBJ2-7; D is possibly TRBD2 (5 bases). The CDR3 has 14 amino acids. Per the germline V gene, CDR1 is SGHTA and CDR2 is FQGNSA. Trimming left V 5 bases short and J 3 bases short, with 14 bases between.

Only a few counts were recorded for this clonotype. The chain employs TRBV20-1 and TRBJ2-7; D gene uncertain. The V gene lost 0 bases and the J gene lost 7 bases, with 19 bases spanning the gap. The V gene's germline CDR1 is DFQATT and CDR2 SNEGSKA (reference sequence). CDR3 length: 15 amino acids. CDR3 nucleotides: TGCAGTGCTAGAGATCAGGTCTTCTCGTTCGGGGAGCAGTACTTC. Encoded protein: CSARDQVFSFGEQYF.

The chain recombines TRBV2 with TRBJ2-1; D might be TRBD1 or TRBD2, each matching 5 bases. Trimming took 3 bases from V and 0 from J, leaving 12 bases between them. This CDR3 region has 16 residues. The germline gives CDR1 SNHLY, CDR2 FYNNEI. CDR3 protein: CASSEGRGASYNEQFF. CDR3 in DNA: TGTGCCAGCAGTGAGGGGAGAGGGGCCTCCTACAATGAGCAGTTCTTC.